The 32 T cell receptor beta chains below come from one sample, sequenced in a study of CD8 T cells in Susac syndrome. Reverse transcription used 0.5 to 1 ug RNA and random hexamers. TCRdb analysed the immunoSEQ multiplex PCR reads with MiXCR anew, one entry per CDR3 protein. Of about 190,000 distinct CDR3 sequences listed, just under 95% were seen once; the top ten hold around 0.16%. The material sequenced was CD8+ T cells from PBMCs. These receptors were collected from a human donor with Susac syndrome.

This chain connects TRBV28 to TRBJ2-7; 7 bases agree with TRBD2. Trimming at V came to 8 bases and at J to 3 bases, leaving 13 bases not matched to a gene. Germline V gene sequence: CDR1 MDHEN, CDR2 SYDVKM. The CDR3 totals 15 residues. CDR3 loop: CASPPSGGRSYEQYF. In nucleotides, the CDR3 is TGTGCCAGCCCCCCCTCAGGCGGGAGAAGCTACGAGCAGTACTTC.

The chain has TRBV12-3 or TRBV12-4 and TRBJ1-2; 11 bases line up with TRBD1. The trim removed 4 bases at V and 2 bases at J, leaving 3 bases unmatched. This CDR3 has 15 residues. The CDR3 loop is CASSYGTGGNYGYTF. The CDR3 region has the DNA TGTGCCAGCAGTTACGGGACAGGGGGGAACTATGGCTACACCTTC.

The chain links TRBV7-3 to TRBJ2-1, with TRBD2 matching 7 bases. J gave up 4 bases and V 2 bases, and 5 bases lay outside the gene matches. The V gene's germline CDR1 is SGHTA and CDR2 FQGTGA. The CDR3 contains 15 residues. CDR3 in DNA: TGTGCCAGCAGCTTAGAGCTAGCGGCGTACAATGAGCAGTTCTTC. Translating it yields CASSLELAAYNEQFF. The variable domain in full, with the rest retrieved from reference TRBV7-3 and TRBJ2-1, is GAGVSQTPSNKVTEKGKYVELRCDPISGHTALYWYRQSLGQGPEFLIYFQGTGAADDSGLPNDRFFAVRPEGSVSTLKIQRTERGDSAVYLCASSLELAAYNEQFFGPGTRLTVL.

The chain employs TRBV7-8 and TRBJ2-3; D call uncertain. V lost 3 bases, J lost 4 bases, and 11 bases lay in between. Germline V gene sequence: CDR1 SGHVS, CDR2 FQNEAQ. The CDR3 is made up of 14 amino acids. The CDR3 reads CASSFPGTADTQYF. The CDR3 DNA reads as TGTGCCAGCAGCTTCCCTGGTACGGCAGATACGCAGTATTTT.

The chain combines TRBV14 with TRBJ2-3; tentatively, D is TRBD2 (6 bases). This CDR3 region has 13 residues. V was clipped by 3 bases and J by 6 bases, with 10 bases between them. Germline assignment: CDR1 SGHDN and CDR2 FVKESK. CDR3 protein: CASSQGGLDTQYF. CDR3 sequence (DNA): TGTGCCAGCAGCCAGGGGGGACTGGATACGCAGTATTTT.

This clonotype appeared once. The chain couples TRBV28 to TRBJ2-6; 8 bases align to TRBD1. The CDR3 has 17 residues. V shed 2 bases, J shed 2 bases, and the junction held 5 bases outside the gene matches. Germline CDR1 reads MDHEN; CDR2 reads SYDVKM. Written as DNA, the CDR3 is TGTGCCAGCAGTTTAATCGCAGGGGGCGCTGGGGCCAACGTCCTGACTTTC. This sequence encodes CASSLIAGGAGANVLTF.

The rearrangement uses TRBV30 and TRBJ2-7, with D perhaps being TRBD1 or TRBD2 (6 bases each). V dropped 3 bases and J dropped 0 bases, with 12 bases sitting between them. Germline V gene sequence: CDR1 GTSNPN, CDR2 SVGIG (reference sequence). The length of the CDR3 is 14 residues. The CDR3 nucleotides read TGTGCCTGGAGCATCGGGGGCCCCTCCTACGAGCAGTACTTC. This translates into CAWSIGGPSYEQYF.

The chain recombines TRBV28 with TRBJ2-5; maybe TRBD1 (5 bases). Per germline, CDR1 MDHEN and CDR2 SYDVKM. V lost 4 bases to trimming and J lost 1 base, with 7 bases between them. The CDR3 sequence is 13 residues long. CDR3 in DNA: TGTGCCAGCAGTTGTGACAGCCAAGAGACCCAGTACTTC. It yields the protein CASSCDSQETQYF.

V gene TRBV5-4 combines with J gene TRBJ2-1, with D perhaps TRBD2 (5 bases). The CDR3 covers 16 residues. V gave up 0 bases and J gave up 1 base, with 11 bases separating them. CDR1 is SGHNT and CDR2 is YYREEE in the germline V gene (reference sequence). The CDR3: CASSLALAGSYNEQFF. The CDR3 coding sequence is TGTGCCAGCAGCTTGGCGCTAGCAGGTTCCTACAATGAGCAGTTCTTC.

CDR3: CASSYLTESEAFF. In DNA form, the CDR3 reads TGTGCCAGCAGCTACTTGACCGAGTCTGAAGCTTTCTTT. The rearrangement uses TRBV5-6 and TRBJ1-1; no firm D call. V was pared by 3 bases and J by 6 bases, with 12 bases between. The V gene's germline CDR1 is SGHDT and CDR2 YYEEEE. The length of the CDR3 is 13 residues.

The chain links TRBV12-3 or TRBV12-4 to TRBJ2-1, with 7 bases fitting TRBD2. The CDR3 contains 14 residues. J lost 5 bases, V lost 6 bases, and 7 bases had no gene match. DNA of the CDR3: TGTGCCAGCAGCGATACTAGCGATAACAATGAGCAGTTCTTC. Amino acids: CASSDTSDNNEQFF.

The V and J genes are TRBV19 and TRBJ1-5; tentative D call: TRBD1 (5 bases). V shed 4 bases and J shed 7 bases, with 17 bases lying between them. Per the germline V gene, CDR1 is LNHDA and CDR2 is SQIVND (reference sequence). This CDR3 has 15 amino acids. CDR3 sequence (DNA): TGTGCCAGTAGTACGCGACAGAAGTTTGGGCAGCCCCAGCATTTT. Protein product: CASSTRQKFGQPQHF.

The rearrangement joins TRBV5-1 to TRBJ1-5, with 9 bases aligning to TRBD1. V lost 5 bases to trimming and J lost 4 bases; unmatched junction nucleotides: 7. Germline V CDR1 and CDR2: SGHRS, YFSETQ. There are 15 residues in the CDR3. The CDR3 spells CASRLTGGANQPQHF. Written as DNA, the CDR3 is TGCGCCAGCAGGCTGACAGGGGGTGCTAATCAGCCCCAGCATTTT. Together with reference TRBV5-1 and TRBJ1-5, the CDR3 gives the full variable domain: KAGVTQTPRYLIKTRGQQVTLSCSPISGHRSVSWYQQTPGQGLQFLFEYFSETQRNKGNFPGRFSGRQFSNSRSEMNVSTLELGDSALYLCASRLTGGANQPQHFGDGTRLSIL.

CDR3 loop: CASTLPGLANYEQYF. Written as DNA, the CDR3 is TGTGCCAGCACCCTCCCCGGGCTAGCGAACTACGAGCAGTACTTC. The chain links TRBV28 to TRBJ2-7; weak D call: TRBD2 (6 bases). Germline CDR1 is MDHEN and CDR2 is SYDVKM. V was pared by 7 bases and J by 3 bases, with 19 bases between. The CDR3 is 15 residues long.

V usage is TRBV7-9 and J usage is TRBJ2-1; TRBD2 matches at 13 bases. The CDR3 runs 18 residues. The V gene end was trimmed by 2 bases and the J gene end by 9 bases; junction bases not matched to a gene: 13. The germline V gene encodes CDR1 SEHNR and CDR2 FQNEAQ (reference sequence). The CDR3, as DNA: TGTGCCAGCAGCTTACCGGCCATCACTAGCGGGGGGGCATCTGAGCAGTTCTTC. As protein: CASSLPAITSGGASEQFF.

The chain couples TRBV13 to TRBJ2-3; D is perhaps TRBD2 (6 bases). Trimming took 4 bases from V and 1 from J, leaving 15 bases between them. This CDR3 is 16 amino acids long. Germline values: CDR1 PRHDT, CDR2 FYEKMQ (reference sequence). The CDR3 protein is CASSSLAGSGTDTQYF. As DNA, the CDR3 is TGTGCCAGCAGCTCACTAGCTGGCTCAGGCACAGATACGCAGTATTTT. Drawing the rest from reference TRBV13 and TRBJ2-3, the complete variable domain is AAGVIQSPRHLIKEKRETATLKCYPIPRHDTVYWYQQGPGQDPQFLISFYEKMQSDKGSIPDRFSAQQFSDYHSELNMSSLELGDSALYFCASSSLAGSGTDTQYFGPGTRLTVL.

The gene calls are TRBV6-2 or TRBV6-3 and TRBJ1-1, with 7 bases matching TRBD1. Looked up from germline, CDR1 is MNHEY and CDR2 is SVGEGT. Unmatched junction bases numbered 9, after V lost 4 bases and J lost 1 base. This CDR3 spans 16 amino acids. The CDR3 region has the DNA TGTGCCAGCAGTTCCCTGGGTGGGACAGAGAACACTGAAGCTTTCTTT. It translates to CASSSLGGTENTEAFF.

The chain combines TRBV19 with TRBJ1-5; D is unclear. The CDR3 has 12 residues. Germline loops: CDR1 LNHDA, CDR2 SQIVND (reference sequence). Trimming took off 6 bases at V and 0 bases at J, with 3 bases between the two ends. This CDR3 is CASRASNQPQHF. The CDR3 DNA reads as TGTGCCAGTAGGGCTAGCAATCAGCCCCAGCATTTT. Filled out from reference TRBV19 and TRBJ1-5, the complete variable domain reads DGGITQSPKYLFRKEGQNVTLSCEQNLNHDAMYWYRQDPGQGLRLIYYSQIVNDFQKGDIAEGYSVSREKKESFPLTVTSAQKNPTAFYLCASRASNQPQHFGDGTRLSIL.

This chain uses TRBV5-1 with TRBJ1-2, with D possibly TRBD1 on 5 matching bases. The V gene lost 0 bases and the J gene lost 5 bases, with 11 bases spanning the gap. The CDR3 runs 14 residues. Germline V gives CDR1 SGHRS, CDR2 YFSETQ. The CDR3 DNA reads as TGCGCCAGCAGCTTGGTGCAGGGCGATTATGGCTACACCTTC. Translation: CASSLVQGDYGYTF.

In this sample, this clonotype turned up once. This rearrangement joins TRBV6-4 to TRBJ1-5; D remains unclear. V was trimmed by 4 bases and J by 7 bases, leaving 11 bases between them. The CDR3 consists of 13 residues. CDR1 is MRHNA and CDR2 is SNTAGT in the germline V gene. The CDR3 nucleotides read TGTGCCAGCAGTGGGAGGGCGCGGCAGCCCCAGCATTTT. Translating it yields CASSGRARQPQHF.

The rearrangement uses TRBV12-3 or TRBV12-4 and TRBJ1-2; tentatively, D is TRBD1 (5 bases). Trimming stripped 5 bases from V and 3 bases from J, with 13 bases between. This CDR3 has 14 residues. CDR3 in DNA: TGTGCCAGCAGTCTTGGGGGTTGGGACTATGGCTACACCTTC. Translating it yields CASSLGGWDYGYTF.

V gene TRBV29-1 combines with J gene TRBJ1-1; no reliable D call. The CDR3 totals 11 residues. Germline V lookup: CDR1 SQVTM, CDR2 ANQGSEA. The ends were cut back, 6 bases at V and 8 bases at J, with 13 bases in the middle. The CDR3 nucleotides are TGCAGCGTGGGTGAGGACTCGGAAGCTTTCTTT. Translating it yields CSVGEDSEAFF. Variable domain in full (rest from reference TRBV29-1 and TRBJ1-1): SAVISQKPSRDICQRGTSLTIQCQVDSQVTMMFWYRQQPGQSLTLIATANQGSEATYESGFVIDKFPISRPNLTFSTLTVSNMSPEDSSIYLCSVGEDSEAFFGQGTRLTVV.

This chain links TRBV12-3 or TRBV12-4 with TRBJ2-7, with 9 bases identical to TRBD1. V lost 6 bases and J lost 5; bases outside the gene matches: 2. This CDR3 is 12 amino acids long. The CDR3: CASRRTGDEQYF. The CDR3 nucleotides read TGTGCCAGCAGAAGGACAGGGGACGAGCAGTACTTC.

The chain is built from TRBV5-6 and TRBJ1-6; D call uncertain. The germline CDR1 and CDR2 sequences are SGHDT and YYEEEE. The CDR3 consists of 15 residues. Deletions cut 3 bases from V and 8 bases from J, with 15 bases between. The CDR3 region is CASSSPRASDSPLHF. The CDR3, as DNA: TGTGCCAGCAGCTCGCCGAGGGCGAGTGATTCACCCCTCCACTTT.

The rearrangement joins TRBV20-1 to TRBJ1-1; D ambiguous. Germline CDR1 is DFQATT and CDR2 is SNEGSKA (reference sequence). V gave up 5 bases and J gave up 6 bases, with 19 bases separating them. The CDR3 length is 14 residues. The CDR3 region has the DNA TGCAGTGCTCCACGGGGAGCAGAACACGCTGAAGCTTTCTTT. It is translated as CSAPRGAEHAEAFF.

The V and J genes are TRBV2 and TRBJ2-5; TRBD2 might be the D (6 bases). The CDR3 is 13 residues long. Trimming cost V 6 bases and J 2 bases, with 10 bases left between them. From germline, CDR1 is SNHLY and CDR2 FYNNEI. The CDR3 sequence is CASRLGGQETQYF. The CDR3 bases are TGTGCCAGCAGATTGGGGGGTCAAGAGACCCAGTACTTC. Full variable domain (remainder filled in from reference TRBV2 and TRBJ2-5): EPEVTQTPSHQVTQMGQEVILRCVPISNHLYFYWYRQILGQKVEFLVSFYNNEISEKSEIFDDQFSVERPDGSNFTLKIRSTKLEDSAMYFCASRLGGQETQYFGPGTRLLVL.

V is TRBV14 and J is TRBJ1-2, with D perhaps matching TRBD1 (5 bases). The CDR3 is 16 residues long. Germline-derived CDR1 and CDR2 are SGHDN and FVKESK. Trimming removed 4 bases from V and 4 bases from J, with 19 bases in between. The DNA of the CDR3 is TGTGCCAGCAGCCGGAAAGATGTGGGGGAAAGCTATGGCTACACCTTC. It yields the protein CASSRKDVGESYGYTF.

V is TRBV18 and J is TRBJ2-2; D unclear. This CDR3 region has 15 residues. Looked up from germline, CDR1 is KGHSH and CDR2 is LQKENI. V was trimmed by 4 bases and J by 4 bases, leaving 13 bases between them. The CDR3 DNA reads TGTGCCAGCTCACGGGTAGCTCGCGGCACCGGGGAGCTGTTTTTT. This codes for CASSRVARGTGELFF. The complete variable domain, with remaining parts taken from reference TRBV18 and TRBJ2-2, reads NAGVMQNPRHLVRRRGQEARLRCSPMKGHSHVYWYRQLPEEGLKFMVYLQKENIIDESGMPKERFSAEFPKEGPSILRIQQVVRGDSAAYFCASSRVARGTGELFFGEGSRLTVL.

The J gene is TRBJ2-5, the V gene TRBV20-1; a possible D gene is TRBD2 (5 bases). Germline loops: CDR1 DFQATT, CDR2 SNEGSKA (reference sequence). V lost 0 bases and J lost 2, with 13 bases in between. The CDR3 contains 15 residues. CDR3 residues: CSARDIREIQETQYF. The CDR3 bases are TGCAGTGCTAGAGATATCCGGGAAATACAAGAGACCCAGTACTTC.

This chain joins TRBV29-1 and TRBJ1-2; D not certain. The CDR3 has 13 amino acids. With 7 bases removed from V and 0 bases from J, the gap between germline ends came to 12 bases. Germline V gives CDR1 SQVTM, CDR2 ANQGSEA. Here the CDR3 DNA reads TGCAGCGGTATTGACGGAGCTAACTATGGCTACACCTTC. Translating it yields CSGIDGANYGYTF.

The chain couples TRBV7-2 to TRBJ2-2; D ambiguous. Germline lookup yields CDR1 SGHTA and CDR2 FQGNSA. V gave up 5 bases and J gave up 8 bases, with 12 bases separating them. This CDR3 region has 13 residues. The CDR3 DNA reads as TGTGCCAGCAGCCCTCCCTGGGGTGGGGAGCTGTTTTTT. It translates to CASSPPWGGELFF.

The chain uses TRBV3-1 and TRBJ2-5; possibly TRBD2 for D (6 bases). The germline V and J ends were trimmed by 5 bases and 1 base, with 14 bases remaining between them. This CDR3 comprises 15 residues. Germline lookup yields CDR1 LGHDT and CDR2 YNNKEL (reference sequence). CDR3 protein: CASSMNRDFQETQYF. CDR3 nucleotide sequence: TGTGCCAGCAGCATGAACCGGGACTTCCAAGAGACCCAGTACTTC.